The 31 T cell receptor beta chains below all came from one sample that was sequenced in a study of Graves' ophthalmopathy and Graves' hyperthyroidism (dated by TCRdb to 2016 to 2018). Sequenced using an Illumina HiSeq 2000. For repertoire sequencing, TCR beta CDR3 regions were amplified from RNA transcripts. The first round was an RT-PCR using HTBI primers with the Qiagen OneStep RT-PCR kit, and this first round was followed by a second-round multiplex PCR, then size selection and purification. TCRdb applied fastp at Q25 and MiXCR to the public reads, then kept only in-frame beta chains. A single entry per CDR3 protein holds the most common genes and DNA from its merged rows. The sample table holds 40,000 or so distinct CDR3 sequences, of which approximately 50% were seen once. The ten top clones hold roughly 24% of the sample. The sample consisted of peripheral blood. These receptors were obtained from an adult woman with stable Graves' hyperthyroidism.

This clonotype was counted many times. The chain combines TRBV4-1 with TRBJ2-7; no firm D call. This CDR3 has 15 residues. Germline V gives CDR1 MGHRA, CDR2 YSYEKL. V lost 4 bases and J lost 2, with 15 bases in between. The CDR3 DNA reads as TGCGCCAGCAGCCCCACGATAGGTACTACCTACGAGCAGTACTTC. The encoded protein is CASSPTIGTTYEQYF.

The chain has TRBV20-1 and TRBJ2-3; TRBD2 aligns across 14 bases. V lost 6 bases, J lost 4 bases, and 6 bases stayed unmatched. Germline V CDR1 and CDR2: DFQATT, SNEGSKA (reference sequence). This CDR3 comprises 15 residues. The CDR3 protein is CSARMTSGRADTQYF. In DNA, the CDR3 is TGCAGTGCCAGGATGACTAGCGGGAGGGCAGATACGCAGTATTTT.

Only one count was recorded for this clonotype. At one of its ends the junction is not consistent with the germline gene, which may arise from a read error. The V and J genes are TRBV6-1 and TRBJ2-5, with unresolved D. CDR1 is MNHNS, CDR2 SASEGT, per germline. This CDR3 is 14 amino acids long. CDR3 nucleotide sequence: TGCACCAGCAGTTACTCCGATTTCCAAGAGACCCAGTACTTC. Its protein is CTSSYSDFQETQYF.

This clonotype occurred a few times. The chain recombines TRBV2 with TRBJ2-1; the match to TRBD2 covers 15 bases. The V and J ends lost 5 bases and 3 bases, in that order; junction bases with no gene match: 8. This CDR3 has 18 amino acids. Germline lookup yields CDR1 SNHLY and CDR2 FYNNEI. The CDR3 spells CASSSPGLAGGNYNEQFF. The CDR3 coding sequence is TGTGCCAGCAGTTCGCCGGGACTAGCGGGAGGTAACTACAATGAGCAGTTCTTC.

This clonotype was counted ten times or more. This chain connects TRBV6-1 to TRBJ1-5, with 9 bases aligning to TRBD1. This CDR3 spans 14 amino acids. The germline CDR1 and CDR2 sequences are MNHNS and SASEGT. With 6 bases clipped from V and 6 bases from J, the junction kept 6 bases outside the gene matches. The CDR3 DNA reads TGTGCCAGCAGGCTCCGGGACAGGGTTCAGCCCCAGCATTTT. It translates to CASRLRDRVQPQHF.

This chain uses TRBV20-1 with TRBJ2-7; 13 nucleotides agree with TRBD2. CDR1 and CDR2 from the germline V gene are DFQATT and SNEGSKA (reference sequence). With 5 bases clipped from V and 8 bases from J, the junction kept 6 bases outside the gene matches. This CDR3 has 13 residues. The CDR3 loop reads CSAYGLAGVQQYF. CDR3 nucleotides: TGCAGTGCTTACGGACTAGCGGGAGTTCAGCAGTACTTC.

This clonotype was counted ten times or more. The V call is TRBV20-1, the J call TRBJ1-1; D perhaps matches TRBD1 (6 bases). CDR3 length: 14 residues. The V end lost 3 bases, the J end lost 7 bases, and 18 bases lay between the germline ends. Germline CDR1 is DFQATT and CDR2 is SNEGSKA (reference sequence). In nucleotides, the CDR3 is TGCAGTGCTAGCTCCGTAGGGGGATTCGTTGAAGCTTTCTTT. This gives the protein CSASSVGGFVEAFF.

This clonotype occurred a few times. This chain links TRBV7-2 with TRBJ2-5; D may be TRBD2 (5 bases). The length of the CDR3 is 13 residues. V was clipped by 2 bases and J by 5 bases, with 9 bases between them. Germline CDR1 and CDR2: SGHTA and FQGNSA. CDR3 nucleotide sequence: TGTGCCAGCAGCTTATCAGGCGGGGAGACCCAGTACTTC. It encodes CASSLSGGETQYF.

The chain combines TRBV20-1 with TRBJ2-6; D is perhaps TRBD1 (6 bases). V lost 6 bases and J lost 0, with 15 bases in between. CDR3 length: 16 amino acids. Germline V CDR1 and CDR2: DFQATT, SNEGSKA (reference sequence). The CDR3 nucleotides are TGCAGTGCCGCCGGGACAAAGAGCTCTGGGGCCAACGTCCTGACTTTC. It yields the protein CSAAGTKSSGANVLTF.

This clonotype was recorded many times. The chain recombines TRBV2 with TRBJ2-5, with 7 bases fitting TRBD2. Germline CDR1 reads SNHLY; CDR2 reads FYNNEI. There are 15 residues in the CDR3. Trimming removed 6 bases from V and 6 bases from J; junction bases left unmatched: 13. CDR3 in DNA: TGTGCCAGCAGCCCCCTGCGGGAGCCCCCCAAGACCCAGTACTTC. Protein: CASSPLREPPKTQYF.

For this clonotype: Germline is not matched at one junction end, which may reflect a read error. This chain uses TRBV15 with TRBJ1-5, with D possibly being TRBD1 (5 bases). CDR3 length: 17 amino acids. Germline V CDR1 and CDR2: LNHNV, YYDKDF (reference sequence). CDR3 in DNA: TGTGCCACTAGCAGAGATTTATCATCAGGGAACAATCAGCCCCAGCATTTT. Its translation: CATSRDLSSGNNQPQHF.

This clonotype came up many times. The chain links TRBV6-5 to TRBJ1-2; D not resolved. V was pared by 4 bases and J by 2 bases, with 14 bases between. The CDR3 totals 15 residues. In germline, CDR1 is MNHEY, CDR2 SVGAGI. The DNA for the CDR3 is TGTGCCAGCAGTTTAGACCTAGGGAGAAACTATGGCTACACCTTC. Its protein is CASSLDLGRNYGYTF.

The chain carries TRBV7-2 and TRBJ1-5, with a possible D match to TRBD1 (6 bases). The CDR3 is 16 residues long. Germline V gene lookup returns CDR1 SGHTA and CDR2 FQGNSA. The germline V and J ends were trimmed by 7 bases and 4 bases, with 20 bases remaining between them. The CDR3 DNA follows: TGTGCCAGCACTCCGGGGGGGCAGGGTGGTAATCAGCCCCAGCATTTT. It specifies CASTPGGQGGNQPQHF. The full variable domain, in which reference TRBV7-2 and TRBJ1-5 provide the parts outside the CDR3, is GAGVSQSPSNKVTEKGKDVELRCDPISGHTALYWYRQSLGQGLEFLIYFQGNSAPDKSGLPSDRFSAERTGGSVSTLTIQRTQQEDSAVYLCASTPGGQGGNQPQHFGDGTRLSIL.

The rearrangement links TRBV12-3 or TRBV12-4 to TRBJ2-5; TRBD2 aligns across 8 bases. Trimming removed 1 base from V and 1 base from J; junction bases left unmatched: 5. The CDR3 is made up of 16 amino acids. This CDR3 is CASSLETGGSQETQYF. The CDR3, as DNA: TGTGCCAGCAGTTTAGAGACGGGAGGGTCCCAAGAGACCCAGTACTTC.

The chain is built from TRBV25-1 and TRBJ1-1; the D is unclear. This CDR3 contains 11 residues. CDR1 and CDR2 from the germline V gene are MGHDK and SYGVNS. CDR3 protein: CARDISTEAFF. DNA of the CDR3: TGTGCTAGAGACATCAGCACTGAAGCTTTCTTT.

This clonotype was seen many times. The V gene is TRBV24-1, the J gene TRBJ1-5, with D uncertain. The CDR3 is 13 residues long. Trimming took off 4 bases at V and 8 bases at J, with 11 bases between the two ends. Germline CDR1 is KGHDR and CDR2 is SFDVKD. The CDR3 DNA follows: TGTGCCACCAGTGACACTATTGGAGAGCCCCAGCATTTT. It codes for CATSDTIGEPQHF.

This chain uses TRBV6-5 with TRBJ2-7; TRBD1 matches 10 bases. CDR1 and CDR2 from the germline V gene are MNHEY and SVGAGI. The CDR3 runs 14 residues. V lost 5 bases to trimming and J lost 2 bases; unmatched junction nucleotides: 3. The CDR3 here is CASSDGTGAYEQYF. In nucleotides, the CDR3 is TGTGCCAGCAGTGACGGGACAGGGGCCTACGAGCAGTACTTC.

The chain has TRBV10-3 and TRBJ1-1; no reliable D call. CDR1 and CDR2 from the germline V gene are ENHRY and SYGVKD. The V and J ends lost 8 bases and 2 bases respectively, with 12 bases between them. This CDR3 region has 13 residues. CDR3 in DNA: TGTGCCATCGGTGTGAACTTCAACACTGAAGCTTTCTTT. Its protein is CAIGVNFNTEAFF.

In its sample, this clonotype was seen many times. The chain employs TRBV28 and TRBJ2-2; a weak D match, TRBD2 (5 bases). Germline V lookup: CDR1 MDHEN, CDR2 SYDVKM. The V end was cut by 2 bases, the J end by 7 bases, with 11 bases between. The CDR3 is 14 residues long. The CDR3 region is CASSLTSAIGELFF. CDR3 DNA sequence: TGTGCCAGCAGTTTAACTAGTGCGATCGGGGAGCTGTTTTTT. Drawing the rest from reference TRBV28 and TRBJ2-2, the complete variable domain is DVKVTQSSRYLVKRTGEKVFLECVQDMDHENMFWYRQDPGLGLRLIYFSYDVKMKEKGDIPEGYSVSREKKERFSLILESASTNQTSMYLCASSLTSAIGELFFGEGSRLTVL.

Comments on this clonotype: One end of the junction is discordant with germline, which a read error may explain. The chain uses TRBV5-1 and TRBJ1-6; D possibly corresponds to TRBD1 (5 bases). Germline CDR1 SGHRS, CDR2 YFSETQ. This CDR3 is 16 amino acids long. The DNA of the CDR3 is TGCGTCAGCAGCGAGGCCGCAGGGTACTATAATTCACCCCTCCACTTT. Translating gives CVSSEAAGYYNSPLHF.

This clonotype was seen a single time. The chain carries TRBV20-1 and TRBJ2-3; 8 bases align to TRBD1. Germline V lookup: CDR1 DFQATT, CDR2 SNEGSKA (reference sequence). The J segment lost 0 bases and the V segment lost 4 bases, leaving 6 bases of the junction unmatched. The CDR3 covers 15 residues. DNA of the CDR3: TGCAGTGCTAAGCTTCGGGACAGGAGCACAGATACGCAGTATTTT. This gives the protein CSAKLRDRSTDTQYF.

The sample holds many counts of this clonotype. The genes are TRBV20-1 and TRBJ2-5; D ambiguous. V lost 0 bases and J 4 bases, leaving 3 bases between the germline ends. CDR1 and CDR2 from the germline V gene are DFQATT and SNEGSKA (reference sequence). There are 11 residues in the CDR3. CDR3 protein: CSAREPETQYF. In DNA form, the CDR3 reads TGCAGTGCTAGAGAACCAGAGACCCAGTACTTC.

This clonotype was picked up many times. The chain employs TRBV6-1 and TRBJ2-7; D call uncertain. CDR1 and CDR2 from the germline V gene are MNHNS and SASEGT. V lost 8 bases and J 2 bases, leaving 16 bases between the germline ends. This CDR3 is built from 14 residues. DNA for the CDR3: TGTGCCAGCGCCCTTTCCGTATCTGCCTACGAGCAGTACTTC. Translated, it gives CASALSVSAYEQYF.

This clonotype has a count of ten or more. V gene TRBV7-9 combines with J gene TRBJ1-1; no reliable D call. V was clipped by 1 base and J by 3 bases, with 3 bases between them. The CDR3 loop spans 12 amino acids. CDR1 SEHNR and CDR2 FQNEAQ come from the germline V gene (reference sequence). The CDR3 DNA is TGTGCCAGCAGCTTAGATGACACTGAAGCTTTCTTT. This encodes CASSLDDTEAFF.

The DNA of the CDR3 is TGTGCCAGCAGCCAAGCTCCGCCGGGACTAGCGGGAGCCGAGCAGTACTTC. Protein: CASSQAPPGLAGAEQYF. This chain uses TRBV14 with TRBJ2-7, with 14 bases lining up with TRBD2. Germline CDR1 SGHDN, CDR2 FVKESK. The V and J ends lost 1 base and 6 bases, in that order; junction bases with no gene match: 8. CDR3 length: 17 residues.

V is TRBV10-3 and J is TRBJ1-4, with a weak D call TRBD1 (5 bases). This CDR3 region has 13 residues. Germline assignment: CDR1 ENHRY and CDR2 SYGVKD. V was cut by 5 bases and J by 2 bases, with 6 bases left in between. Written as DNA, the CDR3 is TGTGCCATCAGTACAGGCACTAATGAAAAACTGTTTTTT. Translating it yields CAISTGTNEKLFF.

CDR3 sequence (DNA): TGCAGCGTTCAGGACAGGCTTGGTGGCTACACCTTC. Translated, it gives CSVQDRLGGYTF. The V gene is TRBV29-1, the J gene TRBJ1-2, with 7 bases aligning to TRBD1. There are 12 residues in the CDR3. CDR1 is SQVTM, CDR2 ANQGSEA, per germline. J lost 7 bases, V lost 5 bases, and 7 bases had no gene match.

At least ten counts were recorded for this clonotype. V gene TRBV5-8 combines with J gene TRBJ1-5; D is perhaps TRBD1 (6 bases). V was trimmed by 0 bases and J by 3 bases, leaving 10 bases between them. This CDR3 contains 15 residues. Germline V CDR1 and CDR2: SGHTS, YDEGEE. CDR3 loop: CASSLAGASNQPQHF. The CDR3 region has the DNA TGTGCCAGCAGCTTGGCAGGGGCCTCCAATCAGCCCCAGCATTTT.

As concerns this clonotype: Since no conserved phenylalanine or tryptophan closes the CDR3, a read error is the likely cause. CDR3 in amino acids: CASSQRESLDEILFL. The CDR3, as DNA: TGTGCCAGCAGCCAACGGGAGAGCCTGGATGAAATACTGTTTCTT. The chain recombines TRBV7-9 with TRBJ1-4; D gene uncertain. Germline V gene lookup returns CDR1 SEHNR and CDR2 FQNEAQ (reference sequence). The CDR3 spans 15 residues.

This clonotype was counted ten times or more. The chain has TRBV30 and TRBJ1-1; D remains unclear. Germline values: CDR1 GTSNPN, CDR2 SVGIG (reference sequence). CDR3 size: 15 residues. Trimming shortened V by 0 bases and J by 0 bases, and 11 bases separated the two germline ends. DNA for the CDR3: TGTGCCTGGAGTGTACTTGCCGTGATGAACACTGAAGCTTTCTTT. Translated, it gives CAWSVLAVMNTEAFF. The variable domain in full, with the rest retrieved from reference TRBV30 and TRBJ1-1, is SQTIHQWPATLVQPVGSPLSLECTVEGTSNPNLYWYRQAAGRGLQLLFYSVGIGQISSEVPQNLSASRPQDRQFILSSKKLLLSDSGFYLCAWSVLAVMNTEAFFGQGTRLTVV.

J is TRBJ2-2 and V is TRBV9; D ambiguous. This CDR3 has 16 amino acids. Germline V CDR1 and CDR2: SGDLS, YYNGEE. V dropped 0 bases and J dropped 1 base, with 10 bases sitting between them. The CDR3 nucleotides are TGTGCCAGCAGCGTAGCTGTAGGGATGAACACCGGGGAGCTGTTTTTT. Protein: CASSVAVGMNTGELFF.